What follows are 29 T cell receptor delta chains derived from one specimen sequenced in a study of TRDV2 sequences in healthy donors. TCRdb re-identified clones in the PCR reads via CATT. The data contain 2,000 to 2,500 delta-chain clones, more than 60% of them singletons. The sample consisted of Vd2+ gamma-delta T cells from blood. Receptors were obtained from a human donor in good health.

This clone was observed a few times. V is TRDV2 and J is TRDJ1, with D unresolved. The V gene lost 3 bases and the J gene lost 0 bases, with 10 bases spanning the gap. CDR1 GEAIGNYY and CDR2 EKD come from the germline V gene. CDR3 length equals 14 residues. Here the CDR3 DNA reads TGTGCCTGTGACCCGGCTGGCAACACCGATAAACTCATCTTT. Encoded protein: CACDPAGNTDKLIF.

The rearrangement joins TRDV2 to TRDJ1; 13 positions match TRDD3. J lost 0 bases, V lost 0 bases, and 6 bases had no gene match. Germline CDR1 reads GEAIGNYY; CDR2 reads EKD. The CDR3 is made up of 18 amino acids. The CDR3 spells CACDTLYWGIRDTDKLIF. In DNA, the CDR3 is TGTGCCTGTGACACCTTGTACTGGGGGATACGCGACACCGATAAACTCATCTTT.

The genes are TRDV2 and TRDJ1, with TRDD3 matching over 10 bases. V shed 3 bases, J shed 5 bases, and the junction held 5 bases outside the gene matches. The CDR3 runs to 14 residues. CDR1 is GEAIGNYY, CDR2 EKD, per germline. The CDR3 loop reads CACDDLGDRDKLIF. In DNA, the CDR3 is TGTGCCTGTGACGACCTGGGGGATAGGGATAAACTCATCTTT.

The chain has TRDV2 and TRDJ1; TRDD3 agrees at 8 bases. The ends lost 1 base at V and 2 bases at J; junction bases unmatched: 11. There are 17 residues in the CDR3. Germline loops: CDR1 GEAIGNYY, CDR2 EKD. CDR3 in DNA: TGTGCCTGTGACACAGTATCTGGGGGAGAGAATACCGATAAACTCATCTTT. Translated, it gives CACDTVSGGENTDKLIF.

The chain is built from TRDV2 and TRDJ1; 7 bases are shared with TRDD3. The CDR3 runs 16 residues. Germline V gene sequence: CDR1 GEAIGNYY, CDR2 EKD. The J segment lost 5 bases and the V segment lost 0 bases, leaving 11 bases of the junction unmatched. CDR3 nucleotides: TGTGCCTGTGACACCGTGGGCGGGCGGGATACTGATAAACTCATCTTT. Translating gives CACDTVGGRDTDKLIF.

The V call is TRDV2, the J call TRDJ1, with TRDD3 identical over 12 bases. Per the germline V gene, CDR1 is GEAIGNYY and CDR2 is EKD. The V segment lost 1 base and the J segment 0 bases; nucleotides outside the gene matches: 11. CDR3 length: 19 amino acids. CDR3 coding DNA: TGTGCCTGTGACACGGTCCTGGGGGATACGCGGTCCTACACCGATAAACTCATCTTT. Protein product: CACDTVLGDTRSYTDKLIF.

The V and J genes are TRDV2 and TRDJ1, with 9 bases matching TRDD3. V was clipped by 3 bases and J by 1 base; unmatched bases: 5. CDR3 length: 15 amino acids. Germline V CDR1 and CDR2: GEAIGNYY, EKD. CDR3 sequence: CACDRLGEFTDKLIF. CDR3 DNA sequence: TGTGCCTGTGACCGACTGGGGGAGTTCACCGATAAACTCATCTTT.

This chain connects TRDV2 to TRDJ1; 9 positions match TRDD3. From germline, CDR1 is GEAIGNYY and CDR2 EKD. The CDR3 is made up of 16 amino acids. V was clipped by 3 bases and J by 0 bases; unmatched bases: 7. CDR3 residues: CACDVLGDMYTDKLIF. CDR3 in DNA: TGTGCCTGTGACGTACTGGGGGACATGTACACCGATAAACTCATCTTT.

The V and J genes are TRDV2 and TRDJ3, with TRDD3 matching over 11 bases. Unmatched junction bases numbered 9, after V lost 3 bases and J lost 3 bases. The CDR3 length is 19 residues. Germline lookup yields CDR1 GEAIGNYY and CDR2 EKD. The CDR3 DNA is TGTGCCTGTGACCCACTGGGGGATAGAATTGGCTGGGACACCCGACAGATGTTTTTC. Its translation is CACDPLGDRIGWDTRQMFF.

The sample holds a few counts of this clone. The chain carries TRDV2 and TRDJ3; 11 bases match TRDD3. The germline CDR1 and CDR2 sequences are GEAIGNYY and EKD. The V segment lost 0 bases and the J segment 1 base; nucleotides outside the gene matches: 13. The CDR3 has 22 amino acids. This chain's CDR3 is CACDTVLGDTSERSWDTRQMFF. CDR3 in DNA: TGTGCCTGTGACACCGTTTTGGGGGATACGAGTGAAAGGTCCTGGGACACCCGACAGATGTTTTTC.

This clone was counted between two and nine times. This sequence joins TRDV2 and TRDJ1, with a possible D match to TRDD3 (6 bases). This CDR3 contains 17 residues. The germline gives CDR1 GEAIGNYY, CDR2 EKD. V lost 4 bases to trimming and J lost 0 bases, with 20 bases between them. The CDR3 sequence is CACEQLGDWADTDKLIF. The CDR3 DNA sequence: TGTGCCTGTGAACAACTGGGAGATTGGGCGGACACCGATAAACTCATCTTT.

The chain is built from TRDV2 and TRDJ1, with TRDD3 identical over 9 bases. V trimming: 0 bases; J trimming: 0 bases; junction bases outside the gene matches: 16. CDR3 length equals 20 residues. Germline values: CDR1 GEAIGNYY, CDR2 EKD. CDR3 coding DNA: TGTGCCTGTGACACCGTGCTATTTGGGGATACGAGATCGTACACCGATAAACTCATCTTT. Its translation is CACDTVLFGDTRSYTDKLIF.

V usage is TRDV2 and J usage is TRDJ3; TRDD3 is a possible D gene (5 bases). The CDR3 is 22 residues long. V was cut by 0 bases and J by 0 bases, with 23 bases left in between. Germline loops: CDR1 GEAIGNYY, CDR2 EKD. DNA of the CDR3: TGTGCCTGTGACACCGCAACTGCCGGGGGGTCCCCTAGCTCCTGGGACACCCGACAGATGTTTTTC. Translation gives CACDTATAGGSPSSWDTRQMFF.

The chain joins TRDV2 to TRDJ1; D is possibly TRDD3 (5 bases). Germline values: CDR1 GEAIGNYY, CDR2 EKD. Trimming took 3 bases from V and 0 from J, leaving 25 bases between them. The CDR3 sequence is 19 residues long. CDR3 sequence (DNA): TGTGCCTGTGACCCCATACTGGACACTAGAACAAAGTACACCGATAAACTCATCTTT. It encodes CACDPILDTRTKYTDKLIF.

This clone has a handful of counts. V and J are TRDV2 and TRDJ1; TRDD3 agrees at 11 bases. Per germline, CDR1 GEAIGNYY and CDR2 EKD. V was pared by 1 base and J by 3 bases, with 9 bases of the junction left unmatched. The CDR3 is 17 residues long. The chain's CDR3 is CACDTLGGGYASDKLIF. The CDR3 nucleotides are TGTGCCTGTGACACTCTTGGTGGGGGATACGCCTCCGATAAACTCATCTTT.

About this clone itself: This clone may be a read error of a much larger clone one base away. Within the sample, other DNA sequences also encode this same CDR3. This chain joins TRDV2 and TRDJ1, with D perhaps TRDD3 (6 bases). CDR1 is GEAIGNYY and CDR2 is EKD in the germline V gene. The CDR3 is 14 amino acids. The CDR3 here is CACDTLGKTDKLIF. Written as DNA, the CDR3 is TGTGCATGTGACACTCTGGGGAAAACCGATAAACTCATCTTT.

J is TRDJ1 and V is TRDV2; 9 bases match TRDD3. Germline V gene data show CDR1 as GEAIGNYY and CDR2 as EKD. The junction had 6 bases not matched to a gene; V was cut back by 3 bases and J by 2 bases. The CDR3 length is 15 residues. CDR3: CACDELGERTDKLIF. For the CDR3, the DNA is TGTGCCTGTGACGAACTGGGGGAGAGAACCGATAAACTCATCTTT.

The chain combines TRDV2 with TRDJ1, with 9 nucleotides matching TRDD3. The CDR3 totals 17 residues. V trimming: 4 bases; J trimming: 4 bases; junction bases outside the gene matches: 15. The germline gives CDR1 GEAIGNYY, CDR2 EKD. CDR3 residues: CACDGLLGDYGNDKLIF. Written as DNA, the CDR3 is TGTGCCTGTGATGGGTTACTGGGGGACTACGGCAACGATAAACTCATCTTT.

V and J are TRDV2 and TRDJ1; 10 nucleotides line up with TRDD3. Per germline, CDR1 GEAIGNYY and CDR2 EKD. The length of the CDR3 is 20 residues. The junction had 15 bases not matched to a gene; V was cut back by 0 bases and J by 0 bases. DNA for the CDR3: TGTGCCTGTGACACCGTAGGGAGTACTGGGGGATCAGGGGACACCGATAAACTCATCTTT. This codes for CACDTVGSTGGSGDTDKLIF.

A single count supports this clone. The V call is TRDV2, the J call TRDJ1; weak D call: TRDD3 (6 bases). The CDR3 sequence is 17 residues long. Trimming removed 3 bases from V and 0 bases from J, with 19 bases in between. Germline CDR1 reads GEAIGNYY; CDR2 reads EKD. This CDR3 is CACDVLGTEPYTDKLIF. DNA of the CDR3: TGTGCCTGTGACGTCCTGGGGACCGAGCCGTACACCGATAAACTCATCTTT.

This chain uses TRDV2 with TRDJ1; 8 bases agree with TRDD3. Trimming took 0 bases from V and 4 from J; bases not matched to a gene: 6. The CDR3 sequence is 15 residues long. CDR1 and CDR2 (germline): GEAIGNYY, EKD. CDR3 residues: CACDTWGIEGDKLIF. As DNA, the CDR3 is TGTGCCTGTGACACCTGGGGGATTGAAGGCGATAAACTCATCTTT.

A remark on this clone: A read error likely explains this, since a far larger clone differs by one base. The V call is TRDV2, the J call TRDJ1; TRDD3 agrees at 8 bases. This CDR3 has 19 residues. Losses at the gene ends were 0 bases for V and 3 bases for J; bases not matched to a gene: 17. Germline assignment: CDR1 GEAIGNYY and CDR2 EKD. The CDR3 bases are TGTGCCTGTGACACCCTCCTTACTGGGGGCAATGGGGGAGCCGATAAACTCATCTTT. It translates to CACDTLLTGGNGGADKLIF.

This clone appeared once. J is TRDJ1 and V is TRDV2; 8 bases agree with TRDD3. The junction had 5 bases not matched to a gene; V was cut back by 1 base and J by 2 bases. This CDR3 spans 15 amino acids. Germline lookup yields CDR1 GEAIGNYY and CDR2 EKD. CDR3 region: CACDTTPGGTDKLIF. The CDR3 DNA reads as TGTGCCTGTGACACGACTCCTGGGGGAACCGATAAACTCATCTTT.

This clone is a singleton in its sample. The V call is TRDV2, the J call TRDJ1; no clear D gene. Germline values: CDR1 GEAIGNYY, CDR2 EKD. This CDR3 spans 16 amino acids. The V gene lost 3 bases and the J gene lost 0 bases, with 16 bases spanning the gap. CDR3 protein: CACDSLSGTNTDKLIF. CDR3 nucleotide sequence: TGTGCCTGTGACTCGCTTTCCGGGACCAACACCGATAAACTCATCTTT.

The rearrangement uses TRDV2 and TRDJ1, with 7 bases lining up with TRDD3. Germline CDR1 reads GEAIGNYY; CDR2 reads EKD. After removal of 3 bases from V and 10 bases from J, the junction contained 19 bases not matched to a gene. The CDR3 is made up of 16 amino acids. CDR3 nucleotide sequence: TGTGCCTGTGACCGCCTCAATACTGGGGATCAGAGCGGACTCATCTTT. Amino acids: CACDRLNTGDQSGLIF.

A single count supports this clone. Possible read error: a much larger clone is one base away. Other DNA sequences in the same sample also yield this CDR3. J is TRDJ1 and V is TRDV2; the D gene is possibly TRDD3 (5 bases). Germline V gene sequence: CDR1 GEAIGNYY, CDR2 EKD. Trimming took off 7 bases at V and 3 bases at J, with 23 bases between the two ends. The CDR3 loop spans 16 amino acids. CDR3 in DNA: TGTGCCTGCGACGCCGTGGGGCCAAAGTTGGCCGATAAACTCATCTTT. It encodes CACDAVGPKLADKLIF.

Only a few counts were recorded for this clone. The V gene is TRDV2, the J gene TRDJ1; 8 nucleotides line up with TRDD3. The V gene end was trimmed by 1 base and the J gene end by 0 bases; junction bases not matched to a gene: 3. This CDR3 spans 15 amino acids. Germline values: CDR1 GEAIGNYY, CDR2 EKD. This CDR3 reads CACDTLLGDTDKLIF. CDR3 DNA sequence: TGTGCCTGTGACACGTTACTGGGGGACACCGATAAACTCATCTTT.

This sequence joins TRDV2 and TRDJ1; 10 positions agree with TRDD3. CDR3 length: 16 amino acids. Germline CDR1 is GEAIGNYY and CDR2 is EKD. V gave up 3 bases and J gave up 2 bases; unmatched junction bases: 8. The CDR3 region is CACDSLLGDPTDKLIF. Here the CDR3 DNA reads TGTGCCTGTGACTCATTACTGGGGGATCCAACCGATAAACTCATCTTT.

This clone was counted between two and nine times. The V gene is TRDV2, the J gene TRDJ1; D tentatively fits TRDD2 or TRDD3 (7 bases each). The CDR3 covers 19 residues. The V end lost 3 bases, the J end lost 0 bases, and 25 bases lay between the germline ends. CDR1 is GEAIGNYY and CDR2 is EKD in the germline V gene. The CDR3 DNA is TGTGCCTGTGACCCCGTCGTTCCTACCCTGGGGATAGACACCGATAAACTCATCTTT. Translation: CACDPVVPTLGIDTDKLIF.